This section outlines one T cell receptor (beta chain) sequence together with its context. The antigen is undetermined. The CDR3 has 16 residues. V lost 1 base and J lost 3; bases outside the gene matches: 7. Germline-derived CDR1 and CDR2 are SGHNT and YYREEE (reference sequence). Each CDR3 protein gets one entry after TCRdb re-called the reads with MiXCR. Here the sample spans approximately 990,000 distinct CDR3 sequences, roughly 30% being singletons. The source of the sample is a study of T cell repertoires in cytomegalovirus infection. The TCR originated in a human donor in good health (CMV status not recorded). Some clones in this sample may be carry-over from other donors' samples. The rearrangement uses TRBV5-4 and TRBJ2-7; 10 bases align to TRBD2. Material: cultured CD8+ T cells from PBMCs, obtained from culture after CMV antigen stimulation. The CDR3 protein is CASSLPSGGQRYEQYF. The CDR3 nucleotides are TGTGCCAGCAGCTTGCCTAGCGGGGGTCAACGCTACGAGCAGTACTTC.